This T cell receptor (beta chain) was captured by sequencing in a study of T cell responses to AZD1222 COVID-19 vaccine. Broader study findings: With dominance at 160-218 and 743-854, vaccine-associated CD4 TCRs spanned spike. Scientists sampled the repertoires only once the peak T cell response had passed. Donors were largely white British and mainly female; clonal diversity was possibly underestimated.

Assay used: immunoSEQ multiplex PCR; TCRdb lists only in-frame clones, some missing. The profile shows 120,000 to 150,000 clones, roughly 88% of them singletons. To note about this clone: Its specificity is not known.

This clonotype was sampled from an adult who received the AZD1222 COVID-19 vaccine. This specimen was peripheral blood, taken 28 days after the second AZD1222 dose.

The CDR3 is CASKDGLAGGLDTQYF. The CDR3 nucleotides are TGTGCCAGCAAGGACGGGCTAGCGGGGGGCCTCGACACCCAGTACTTC. V is TRBV27 and J is TRBJ2-5; 11 bases align to TRBD2. V lost 7 bases to trimming and J lost 8 bases; unmatched junction nucleotides: 15. CDR1 MNHEY and CDR2 SMNVEV come from the germline V gene (reference sequence). The CDR3 totals 16 residues.